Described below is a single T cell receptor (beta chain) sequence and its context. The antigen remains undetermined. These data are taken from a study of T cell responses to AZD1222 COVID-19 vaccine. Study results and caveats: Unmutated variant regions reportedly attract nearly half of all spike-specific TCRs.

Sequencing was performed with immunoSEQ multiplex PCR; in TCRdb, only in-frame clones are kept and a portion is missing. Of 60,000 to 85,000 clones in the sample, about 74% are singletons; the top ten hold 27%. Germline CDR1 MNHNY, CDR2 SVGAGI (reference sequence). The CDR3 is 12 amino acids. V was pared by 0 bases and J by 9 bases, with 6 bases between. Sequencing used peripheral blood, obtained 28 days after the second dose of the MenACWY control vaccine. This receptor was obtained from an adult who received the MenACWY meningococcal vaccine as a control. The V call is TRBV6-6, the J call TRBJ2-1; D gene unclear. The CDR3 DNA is TGTGCCAGCAGTTACTCCGGTGGTGAGCAGTTCTTC. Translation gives CASSYSGGEQFF.